Following are 25 T cell receptor beta chains from one sample sequenced in a study of T cells in Graves' hyperthyroidism and ophthalmopathy. Template material for amplifying TCR beta CDR3 regions consisted of RNA transcripts. Using the HTBI primer set, a first-round RT-PCR was run on the TCR CDR3. TCRdb used MiXCR to reprocess the multiplex PCR reads, holding one entry per CDR3 protein. In the table there are a few hundred thousand distinct CDR3 sequences, roughly 15% of which are singletons. The sequenced sample was blood. The receptors were sampled from a woman under 40 with Graves' ophthalmopathy.

This clonotype has a count of ten or more. The chain combines TRBV27 with TRBJ1-5, with D possibly being TRBD1 (5 bases). The germline gives CDR1 MNHEY, CDR2 SMNVEV (reference sequence). Trimming removed 1 base at V and 3 bases at J, with 16 bases between. The CDR3 loop spans 17 amino acids. The CDR3 DNA follows: TGTGCCAGCAGTTTATTTGCCGGGGGAACTAACAATCAGCCCCAGCATTTT. Its protein product is CASSLFAGGTNNQPQHF.

Only a few counts were recorded for this clonotype. A much larger clone differs by one base, so this may be a read error. This sequence joins TRBV10-3 and TRBJ1-1; no clear D gene. Per the germline V gene, CDR1 is ENHRY and CDR2 is SYGVKD. CDR3 size: 13 residues. The V and J ends lost 7 bases and 1 base respectively, with 10 bases between them. The CDR3 here is CAITPEGNTEAFF. The CDR3 bases are TGTGCCATCACCCCCGAGGGGAACACTGAAGCTTTCTTT.

This clonotype was observed a handful of times. The chain joins TRBV5-5 to TRBJ2-7, with TRBD2 as a possible D gene (7 bases). The CDR3 runs to 14 residues. V was trimmed by 2 bases and J by 4 bases, leaving 13 bases between them. Per the germline V gene, CDR1 is SGHKS and CDR2 is YYEKEE (reference sequence). CDR3 bases: TGTGCCAGCAGCTTAAGGGGGGGAATATACGAGCAGTACTTC. It translates to CASSLRGGIYEQYF.

Ten or more counts support this clonotype. The V call is TRBV24-1, the J call TRBJ2-3, with D uncertain. Germline loops: CDR1 KGHDR, CDR2 SFDVKD. V lost 3 bases and J 3 bases, leaving 15 bases between the germline ends. The CDR3 is 16 residues long. CDR3 nucleotide sequence: TGTGCCACCAGTGATCCACAAAGGGTTGTAACAGATACGCAGTATTTT. It codes for CATSDPQRVVTDTQYF.

This clonotype was recorded many times. J is TRBJ2-5 and V is TRBV3-1; D possibly uses TRBD1 or TRBD2 (5 bases each). Deletions cut 4 bases from V and 3 bases from J, with 12 bases between. Germline values: CDR1 LGHDT, CDR2 YNNKEL (reference sequence). The CDR3 contains 14 residues. This CDR3 is CASSPGTTEETQYF. CDR3 bases: TGTGCCAGCAGCCCCGGGACGACCGAAGAGACCCAGTACTTC.

This clonotype showed up many times. The chain couples TRBV28 to TRBJ1-4; D possibly corresponds to TRBD1 (6 bases). The ends were cut back, 5 bases at V and 2 bases at J, with 12 bases in the middle. The germline gives CDR1 MDHEN, CDR2 SYDVKM. The CDR3 extends over 15 amino acids. The CDR3 DNA sequence: TGTGCCAGCAGTCCCAGACAGGAGACTAATGAAAAACTGTTTTTT. Protein sequence: CASSPRQETNEKLFF.

Many counts were recorded for this clonotype. V gene TRBV5-1 combines with J gene TRBJ1-6; 7 nucleotides line up with TRBD1. The CDR3 extends over 16 amino acids. Germline V lookup: CDR1 SGHRS, CDR2 YFSETQ. The ends lost 5 bases at V and 7 bases at J; junction bases unmatched: 12. The CDR3 sequence: CASRSERTGGNSPLHF. The DNA for the CDR3 is TGCGCCAGCAGAAGTGAGAGGACAGGCGGAAATTCACCCCTCCACTTT.

The gene calls are TRBV19 and TRBJ1-1; 7 bases are shared with TRBD1. The V segment lost 7 bases and the J segment 1 base; nucleotides outside the gene matches: 9. There are 15 residues in the CDR3. Germline V gives CDR1 LNHDA, CDR2 SQIVND (reference sequence). The CDR3 loop is CASTAGTAGNTEAFF. In DNA, the CDR3 is TGTGCCAGTACCGCCGGGACAGCCGGGAACACTGAAGCTTTCTTT. Variable domain in full (rest from reference TRBV19 and TRBJ1-1): DGGITQSPKYLFRKEGQNVTLSCEQNLNHDAMYWYRQDPGQGLRLIYYSQIVNDFQKGDIAEGYSVSREKKESFPLTVTSAQKNPTAFYLCASTAGTAGNTEAFFGQGTRLTVV.

The chain couples TRBV20-1 to TRBJ2-7; D possibly corresponds to TRBD1 (5 bases). Trimming removed 3 bases at V and 1 base at J, with 10 bases between. CDR1 is DFQATT, CDR2 SNEGSKA, per germline (reference sequence). CDR3 size: 13 residues. The CDR3 sequence: CSARQGSSYEQYF. The CDR3, as DNA: TGCAGTGCTAGGCAGGGCAGTTCCTACGAGCAGTACTTC.

This clonotype showed up many times. This chain uses TRBV30 with TRBJ1-1; TRBD1 is a possible D gene (6 bases). This CDR3 has 16 residues. V gave up 2 bases and J gave up 0 bases, with 16 bases separating them. Germline V CDR1 and CDR2: GTSNPN, SVGIG (reference sequence). The CDR3 protein is CAWSMWGGPMNTEAFF. The CDR3 region has the DNA TGTGCCTGGAGTATGTGGGGGGGGCCCATGAACACTGAAGCTTTCTTT.

This clonotype was seen only a few times. A much larger clone is a single base away; this may be a read error. The chain links TRBV18 to TRBJ1-4; no reliable D call. The germline V gene encodes CDR1 KGHSH and CDR2 LQKENI. CDR3 length: 13 residues. The CDR3 DNA reads TGTGCCAGCTCCCCGGCAACTAATGAAAAACTGCTTTTT. Translated, it gives CASSPATNEKLLF.

As regards this clonotype: A read error may be the cause here, since a much bigger clone is one base away. The rearrangement links TRBV4-2 to TRBJ2-3, with unresolved D. The J call may be incorrect, as the DNA end agrees better with TRBJ1-5. There are 16 residues in the CDR3. The germline gives CDR1 LGHNA, CDR2 YNFKEQ. The CDR3 is CASSQETALDTDTQHF. The CDR3 bases are TGTGCCAGCAGCCAAGAGACTGCCCTAGACACAGATACGCAGCATTTT.

In this sample, this clonotype turned up many times. The chain uses TRBV25-1 and TRBJ1-1, with 7 bases aligning to TRBD1. With V trimmed by 4 bases and J by 0 bases, 2 bases remained unmatched. The CDR3 spans 14 residues. The germline gives CDR1 MGHDK, CDR2 SYGVNS. This CDR3 reads CASSGGQMNTEAFF. In DNA, the CDR3 is TGTGCCAGCAGTGGGGGACAGATGAACACTGAAGCTTTCTTT.

This clonotype was picked up many times. This chain joins TRBV10-3 and TRBJ2-4; TRBD1 matches 10 bases. V gave up 3 bases and J gave up 8 bases; unmatched junction bases: 4. Looked up from germline, CDR1 is ENHRY and CDR2 is SYGVKD. CDR3 length equals 14 residues. The CDR3 nucleotides are TGTGCCATCAGTGATAGGGACAGGGGTGACATTCAGTACTTC. Protein: CAISDRDRGDIQYF.

A word on this clonotype: This CDR3 fails to terminate in the conserved phenylalanine or tryptophan, so it likely reflects a read error. In nucleotides, the CDR3 is TGTGCCAGCAGCGCCCCGTGGGACAGAGAAGAGACCCAGTACTCC. This translates into CASSAPWDREETQYS. The rearrangement links TRBV7-9 to TRBJ2-5; 7 nucleotides agree with TRBD1. This CDR3 is 15 amino acids long. Losses at the gene ends were 5 bases for V and 3 bases for J; bases not matched to a gene: 9. Germline V gene data show CDR1 as SEHNR and CDR2 as FQNEAQ (reference sequence).

The gene calls are TRBV12-3 or TRBV12-4 and TRBJ2-2, with a possible D match to TRBD1 (5 bases). V dropped 8 bases and J dropped 1 base, with 8 bases sitting between them. The CDR3 has 13 residues. The CDR3 spells CASSTGNTGELFF. The CDR3 DNA sequence: TGTGCCAGCTCTACAGGGAACACCGGGGAGCTGTTTTTT.

The table lists this clonotype with many counts. The CDR3 region has the DNA TGTGCCAGCAGTTTGGGCGACGTCACAGATACGCAGTATTTT. Translated: CASSLGDVTDTQYF. The gene calls are TRBV12-3 or TRBV12-4 and TRBJ2-3; no clear D. V was cut by 3 bases and J by 2 bases, with 9 bases left in between. This CDR3 spans 14 amino acids.

This clonotype was seen repeatedly, ten times or more. The V gene is TRBV18, the J gene TRBJ2-1; the match to TRBD1 covers 7 bases. Trimming removed 4 bases from V and 8 bases from J; junction bases left unmatched: 5. Germline V CDR1 and CDR2: KGHSH, LQKENI. CDR3 length: 13 residues. This chain's CDR3 is CASSRRGLDEQFF. The CDR3 region has the DNA TGTGCCAGCTCACGAAGGGGGCTCGATGAGCAGTTCTTC.

The genes are TRBV12-3 or TRBV12-4 and TRBJ1-4; no definite D call. This CDR3 comprises 14 residues. V was shortened by 3 bases and J by 4 bases, with 9 bases between the two germline ends. For the CDR3, the DNA is TGTGCCAGCAGTTTCGCGATGAGTAATGAAAAACTGTTTTTT. Translated, it gives CASSFAMSNEKLFF.

This rearrangement joins TRBV30 to TRBJ2-5; weak D call: TRBD1 (6 bases). The assigned J gene may be wrong: the sequence end matches TRBJ2-1 better. Germline lookup yields CDR1 GTSNPN and CDR2 SVGIG (reference sequence). CDR3 size: 11 residues. The CDR3 DNA sequence: TGTGCCTGGACAGGGGTGGAGACCCAGTTCTTC. It encodes CAWTGVETQFF.

This clonotype was observed at least ten times. The chain joins TRBV12-3 or TRBV12-4 to TRBJ2-1; D uncertain. The V gene lost 7 bases and the J gene lost 6 bases, with 19 bases spanning the gap. The CDR3 runs to 15 residues. The CDR3 sequence is CASTPAQRLGNEQFF. In nucleotides, the CDR3 is TGTGCCAGCACCCCGGCCCAGAGGCTGGGCAATGAGCAGTTCTTC.

This clonotype has a count of ten or more. The chain has TRBV7-9 and TRBJ1-2; the D is unclear. The CDR3 has 14 amino acids. Germline CDR1 is SEHNR and CDR2 is FQNEAQ (reference sequence). The V and J ends lost 6 bases and 4 bases respectively, with 15 bases between them. The CDR3 sequence is CASSSTQAVYGYTF. The CDR3 DNA reads TGTGCCAGCAGTTCCACCCAAGCTGTCTATGGCTACACCTTC.

Concerning this clonotype: A much more abundant neighbour one base away suggests this may be a read error. The V and J genes are TRBV28 and TRBJ2-7; possibly TRBD1 for D (6 bases). Germline values: CDR1 MDHEN, CDR2 SYDVKM. The length of the CDR3 is 12 residues. The CDR3 DNA sequence: TGTGCCACCAGACAGGTCTCCTACGAGCAGTGCTTC. Amino acids: CATRQVSYEQCF.

A note on this clonotype: It may be a read error: a sequence one base away is much more abundant. The rearrangement links TRBV10-3 to TRBJ1-4, with no clear D. V was clipped by 2 bases and J by 3 bases, with 10 bases between them. CDR1 is ENHRY and CDR2 is SYGVKD in the germline V gene. The CDR3 has 15 residues. CDR3 loop: CAISEEVAANEKLFF. As DNA, the CDR3 is TGTGCCATCAGTGAGGAGGTGGCGGCTAATGAAAAACTGTTTTTT.

In this sample, this clonotype turned up a few times. The rearrangement uses TRBV27 and TRBJ1-4; 10 bases match TRBD1. The ends lost 5 bases at V and 4 bases at J; junction bases unmatched: 7. The CDR3 spans 16 residues. In germline, CDR1 is MNHEY, CDR2 SMNVEV (reference sequence). Written as DNA, the CDR3 is TGTGCCAGCAGTGGCGGGACAGGGGATTTTAATGAAAAACTGTTTTTT. The encoded protein is CASSGGTGDFNEKLFF.